The entry below gives a single T cell receptor (beta chain) sequence along with its context. Per the study methods: The authors estimated nucleated cell counts from reference gene primer amplification. The repertoire was sequenced with immunoSEQ multiplex PCR; TCRdb's copy has only in-frame clones and lacks some. That table gives V, J and clone size, and the DNA gave D and trimming. In the table there are under 95,000 clones, approximately 85% of which are singletons. These data originate in a study of blood T cell repertoires in COVID-19. Between the trimmed V and J ends, which lost 5 bases and 1 base, there was a span of 15 bases. The germline V gene encodes CDR1 SNHLY and CDR2 FYNNEI. This CDR3 spans 16 amino acids.

Sequencing input: peripheral blood. This receptor was taken from a woman over 75 with COVID-19, enrolled during active disease. The V and J genes are TRBV2 and TRBJ2-4; the D gene is possibly TRBD1 (5 bases). The CDR3 sequence: CASSPQGIMAKNIQYF. The CDR3 DNA reads TGTGCCAGCAGTCCTCAGGGCATCATGGCCAAAAACATTCAGTACTTC. The full variable domain, in which reference TRBV2 and TRBJ2-4 provide the parts outside the CDR3, is EPEVTQTPSHQVTQMGQEVILRCVPISNHLYFYWYRQILGQKVEFLVSFYNNEISEKSEIFDDQFSVERPDGSNFTLKIRSTKLEDSAMYFCASSPQGIMAKNIQYFGAGTRLSVL.